The rows below give T cell receptor beta chains drawn from one sample of a study of blood T cell repertoires in COVID-19. Sequenced by immunoSEQ multiplex PCR; TCRdb stores in-frame clones only, minus some. Of 200,000 to 300,000 clones listed, roughly nine tenths are singletons. Sequences were obtained from PBMCs or T cells enriched from blood (not recorded which). These receptor sequences come from a woman aged 18-29 years who had recovered from COVID-19. Each CDR3 is given with its conserved first and last residue. Each record gives: V gene, clone size, J gene, D gene, CDR3 DNA, CDR3 protein. D genes are given only for firm matches. A row's size may be missing; if present it is once, few, many or a size class.

v_call: TRBV28
clone_size: NA
j_call: TRBJ2-2
d_call: NA
cdr3_nt: TGTGCCAGCAGTTTATTGGGCTCACAGGTCGGGGAGCTGTTTTTT
cdr3_aa: CASSLLGSQVGELFF

v_call: TRBV21-1
clone_size: once
j_call: TRBJ1-5
d_call: NA
cdr3_nt: TGTGCCAGCACCCATTGGACAGGGTCTTTTAACAATCAGCCCCAGCATTTT
cdr3_aa: CASTHWTGSFNNQPQHF

v_call: TRBV7-2
clone_size: few
j_call: TRBJ2-2
d_call: NA
cdr3_nt: TGTGCCAGCAGCCAGGGACACCAGAACACCGGGGAGCTGTTTTTT
cdr3_aa: CASSQGHQNTGELFF

v_call: TRBV25-1
clone_size: NA
j_call: TRBJ1-2
d_call: TRBD1
cdr3_nt: TGTGCCAGCAGTGAACACTGGACAGGGGGTACAATTAACTATGGCTACACCTTC
cdr3_aa: CASSEHWTGGTINYGYTF

v_call: TRBV28
clone_size: NA
j_call: TRBJ1-2
d_call: TRBD1
cdr3_nt: TGTGCCAGCAGTCCGGACAGGGAAGAAGCTAACTATGGCTACACCTTC
cdr3_aa: CASSPDREEANYGYTF

v_call: TRBV6-5
clone_size: NA
j_call: TRBJ1-2
d_call: NA
cdr3_nt: TGTGCCAGCAGTTACTCTTCAGGGGCGTTTGGCTACACCTTC
cdr3_aa: CASSYSSGAFGYTF

v_call: TRBV5-4
clone_size: NA
j_call: TRBJ2-7
d_call: TRBD2
cdr3_nt: TGTGCCAGCAGCTTGTCGCGGGGGGGCTACGAGCAGTACTTC
cdr3_aa: CASSLSRGGYEQYF

v_call: TRBV2
clone_size: once
j_call: TRBJ2-2
d_call: TRBD2
cdr3_nt: TGTGCCAGCAGCCTACTTTATCGCGGGGGGTATACCGGGGAGCTGTTTTTT
cdr3_aa: CASSLLYRGGYTGELFF

v_call: TRBV5-8
clone_size: NA
j_call: TRBJ2-7
d_call: NA
cdr3_nt: TGTGCCAGCAGCACCGAGACGGCCGGGGTCGAGCAGTACTTC
cdr3_aa: CASSTETAGVEQYF

v_call: TRBV11-3
clone_size: NA
j_call: TRBJ2-7
d_call: NA
cdr3_nt: TGTGCCAGCAGCCGTCGCTGGGGGGGGCCTCTGGAAGAGCAGTACTTC
cdr3_aa: CASSRRWGGPLEEQYF

v_call: TRBV9
clone_size: few
j_call: TRBJ2-7
d_call: NA
cdr3_nt: TGTGCCAGCAGCGTAGGACAGGCGAGGTCCGAGCAGTACTTC
cdr3_aa: CASSVGQARSEQYF

v_call: TRBV5-6
clone_size: NA
j_call: TRBJ1-1
d_call: NA
cdr3_nt: TGTGCCAGCAGCTTGCTTTCCAGGGGATTAGGCACTGAAGCTTTCTTT
cdr3_aa: CASSLLSRGLGTEAFF

v_call: TRBV3-1/TRBV3-2
clone_size: NA
j_call: TRBJ2-4
d_call: NA
cdr3_nt: TGTGCCAGCGCCCCGGGGATGGGCAAAAACATTCAGTACTTC
cdr3_aa: CASAPGMGKNIQYF

v_call: TRBV13
clone_size: NA
j_call: TRBJ2-2
d_call: TRBD1
cdr3_nt: TGTGCCAGCAGCCCCGGGACAGGGAACACCGGGGAGCTGTTTTTT
cdr3_aa: CASSPGTGNTGELFF

v_call: TRBV3-1/TRBV3-2
clone_size: NA
j_call: TRBJ1-2
d_call: NA
cdr3_nt: TGTGCCAGCAGCCAGGATATGACAGGAGGACATGGCTACACCTTC
cdr3_aa: CASSQDMTGGHGYTF

v_call: TRBV5-1
clone_size: NA
j_call: TRBJ1-2
d_call: NA
cdr3_nt: TGCGCCAGCAGCTTGGGGGCCGGTGGCGGCTACACCTTC
cdr3_aa: CASSLGAGGGYTF

v_call: TRBV28
clone_size: NA
j_call: TRBJ1-3
d_call: NA
cdr3_nt: TGTGCCAGCAAACCAGGGTTAGTAGGTGGAAACACCATATATTTT
cdr3_aa: CASKPGLVGGNTIYF

v_call: TRBV28
clone_size: NA
j_call: TRBJ2-7
d_call: NA
cdr3_nt: TGTGCCAGCAGATCCTACTCTAGCAGGCGGTACGAGCAGTACTTC
cdr3_aa: CASRSYSSRRYEQYF

v_call: TRBV6-1
clone_size: NA
j_call: TRBJ1-2
d_call: NA
cdr3_nt: TGTGCCAGCAGTGAAAGGAGGGACGCAATCTATGGCTACACCTTC
cdr3_aa: CASSERRDAIYGYTF

v_call: TRBV7-9
clone_size: NA
j_call: TRBJ1-4
d_call: NA
cdr3_nt: TGTGCCAGCAGCTTAGACAGGGCCTTTAATGAAAAACTGTTTTTT
cdr3_aa: CASSLDRAFNEKLFF

v_call: TRBV28
clone_size: NA
j_call: TRBJ1-5
d_call: NA
cdr3_nt: TGTGCCAGCAGAACAGCGGGGATGCGTGGTCAGCCCCAGCATTTT
cdr3_aa: CASRTAGMRGQPQHF

v_call: TRBV4-1
clone_size: NA
j_call: TRBJ2-1
d_call: TRBD2
cdr3_nt: TGCGCCAGCAGCCAAGTGAGTCTAGCGGGGGGGGACAATGAGCAGTTCTTC
cdr3_aa: CASSQVSLAGGDNEQFF

v_call: TRBV30
clone_size: once
j_call: TRBJ1-6
d_call: TRBD1
cdr3_nt: TGTGCCTGGACCGGGACAGGGGATTCACCCCTCCACTTT
cdr3_aa: CAWTGTGDSPLHF

v_call: TRBV7-9
clone_size: NA
j_call: TRBJ1-6
d_call: TRBD1
cdr3_nt: TGTGCCAGCAGCTTGGGGACAGCACCCATTCACCCGGAGCACTTT
cdr3_aa: CASSLGTAPIHPEHF

v_call: TRBV11-2
clone_size: NA
j_call: TRBJ2-7
d_call: TRBD1
cdr3_nt: TGTGCCAGCAGCTCGACCCCGGGACAGTTTCAAGAGCAGTACTTC
cdr3_aa: CASSSTPGQFQEQYF

v_call: TRBV7-8
clone_size: NA
j_call: TRBJ1-4
d_call: TRBD1
cdr3_nt: TGTGCCAGCAGCTTAGGGGGACAGCAAATTCTGTTTTTT
cdr3_aa: CASSLGGQQILFF

v_call: TRBV19
clone_size: NA
j_call: TRBJ2-5
d_call: TRBD2
cdr3_nt: TGTGCCAGTAGTAAGCCGGGACTAGCAATTGAGACCCAGTACTTC
cdr3_aa: CASSKPGLAIETQYF

v_call: TRBV11-3
clone_size: NA
j_call: TRBJ1-2
d_call: TRBD1
cdr3_nt: TGTGCCAGCAGCTTAGAGGACAGGGGGGATGGCTACACCTTC
cdr3_aa: CASSLEDRGDGYTF

v_call: TRBV30
clone_size: NA
j_call: TRBJ2-1
d_call: NA
cdr3_nt: TGTGCCTGGAGTGTGACCAGGGCCTCCTACAATGAGCAGTTCTTC
cdr3_aa: CAWSVTRASYNEQFF